This is a list of T cell receptor beta chains from one sample in a study of vaccination and CD4 T cells after COVID-19. TCRdb re-derived calls from the PCR reads in MiXCR, one entry per CDR3 protein. The sample includes about 7,800 distinct CDR3 sequences, approximately 59% of them seen just once. Their target antigens are unknown. Sequencing input: CD4+ T cells from blood, cultured in vitro. These TCRs come from a human donor who had recovered from COVID-19. Each CDR3 is given without its conserved first and last residue. Fields, in order: clone size, D gene, V gene, CDR3 protein. The D gene is left open where the match is weak. Rows give clone size only sometimes, using once, few, many, or a class for an expanded clone.

>.|TRBD2|TRBV11-3
ASSLDPGTGTSFSEQY
>.|TRBD1|TRBV20-1
SAKTGLGADTQY
>few|.|TRBV2
ASSEDLASNQPQH
>hyperexpanded|.|TRBV28
ATYPTSGTSTGELF
>.|TRBD2|TRBV6-2/TRBV6-3
ASRRASGSSSYNEQF
>few|.|TRBV6-4
ASSEQPASTRGNSPLH
>.|.|TRBV7-2
ASSSGRNTEAF
>few|.|TRBV7-2
ASSWLGGSTDTQY
>.|.|TRBV11-3
ASSFNWGPTEAF
>few|.|TRBV6-1
ASTLEELNQPQH
>.|TRBD1|TRBV5-1
ASSFLGTGEETQY
>.|.|TRBV6-5
ASSYSQGRNQPQH
>.|.|TRBV7-3
ASSLRGVGDEQY
>.|TRBD1|TRBV10-3
ATDRGLGNQPQH
>.|.|TRBV11-2
ASSFRQLYTEAF
>few|TRBD2|TRBV28
ASKIAGRSTDTQY
>.|.|TRBV20-1
SGRTRDYEQY
>.|.|TRBV7-8
ASSLANSNQPQH
>.|.|TRBV4-2
ASSQDRAYSGNTIY
>.|.|TRBV6-5
ASSYSGGARKQF
>.|.|TRBV18
ASSPLRGDNSPLH
>.|.|TRBV10-3
AISGVSSYEQY
>few|.|TRBV6-5
ASSYSAGGSFYGYT
>few|.|TRBV6-1
ASSVDRWGRYTEAF
>.|TRBD2|TRBV20-1
SAAWGASGDNEQF
>.|.|TRBV20-1
SAREGMSVWNEQF
>.|.|TRBV6-1
ASRVRTERETQY
>.|TRBD1|TRBV6-5
ASSFLGQGKNTEAF
>few|.|TRBV7-2
ASSLAEMVGNTEAF
>.|.|TRBV6-6
ASSYAAGTPYEQY
>few|TRBD1|TRBV19
ASSSGQGFGYGYT
>.|.|TRBV28
ASSLLDRTFNQPQH